The next 18 T cell receptor beta chains were all read from a single sample in a study of shared clonotypes between healthy human individuals (TCRdb year 2020). Library preparation employed the immunoSEQ multiplex PCR assay. Not all clones reach the TCRdb copy of this immuneACCESS table, which keeps in-frame sequences only. Checked studies attribute under half of the gap to unresolved V genes and leave the rest unexplained. For this sample there are some 660,000 clones; 55% to 85% appear just once. 1.5% to 2% of the sample is in the top ten clones. Sequencing input: memory CD4+ T cells sorted from blood. The cell subset or site label on this specimen signifies: CD45RA-negative fraction. The receptor set was obtained from a woman aged 30 to 39 in good health.

V usage is TRBV28 and J usage is TRBJ2-7, with 7 bases lining up with TRBD1. This CDR3 has 14 residues. The germline gives CDR1 MDHEN, CDR2 SYDVKM. V lost 7 bases to trimming and J lost 3 bases; unmatched junction nucleotides: 9. The CDR3 region has the DNA TGTGCCAGCACCCCGGGACAGTCCGTCTACGAGCAGTACTTC. Protein: CASTPGQSVYEQYF. Using reference TRBV28 and TRBJ2-7 for the parts outside the CDR3, the full variable domain is DVKVTQSSRYLVKRTGEKVFLECVQDMDHENMFWYRQDPGLGLRLIYFSYDVKMKEKGDIPEGYSVSREKKERFSLILESASTNQTSMYLCASTPGQSVYEQYFGPGTRLTVT.

This clone was seen just once. The chain joins TRBV11-2 to TRBJ2-5; D unresolved. The CDR3 is made up of 16 amino acids. The ends were cut back, 1 base at V and 1 base at J, with 13 bases in the middle. From germline, CDR1 is SGHAT and CDR2 FQNNGV. CDR3 residues: CASSLGPGKIQETQYF. DNA of the CDR3: TGTGCCAGCAGCTTAGGACCGGGCAAAATCCAAGAGACCCAGTACTTC.

V is TRBV9 and J is TRBJ2-5, with D perhaps given as TRBD1 or TRBD2 (5 bases each). Germline V gives CDR1 SGDLS, CDR2 YYNGEE. The CDR3 length is 15 residues. Trimming cost V 2 bases and J 1 base, with 12 bases left between them. The CDR3 DNA reads TGTGCCAGCAGCGTTGTCACGGGGCCCCAAGAGACCCAGTACTTC. This encodes CASSVVTGPQETQYF.

A note on this clone: This same CDR3 is encoded by further DNA sequences in the sample. The rearrangement links TRBV5-1 to TRBJ1-4, with TRBD1 matching 8 bases. This CDR3 has 14 residues. V dropped 4 bases and J dropped 7; count of bases not matched to a gene: 6. Germline CDR1 SGHRS, CDR2 YFSETQ. The CDR3 DNA reads as TGCGCCAGCAGCCCGGGACAGGAAGGTGAAAAACTGTTTTTT. Its translation is CASSPGQEGEKLFF.

The chain has TRBV5-1 and TRBJ2-5, with 7 bases matching TRBD2. Germline CDR1 and CDR2: SGHRS and YFSETQ. J was trimmed by 3 bases and V by 4 bases; bases with no gene match: 6. The CDR3 length is 14 residues. CDR3 residues: CASSLGTTKETQYF. The CDR3 region has the DNA TGCGCCAGCAGCCTAGGGACTACTAAAGAGACCCAGTACTTC.

The rearrangement links TRBV2 to TRBJ1-5, with TRBD1 identical over 8 bases. Trimming cost V 4 bases and J 4 bases; bases outside gene matches: 6. The CDR3 has 15 residues. The germline gives CDR1 SNHLY, CDR2 FYNNEI. This CDR3 reads CASSVHRGTNQPQHF. The DNA of the CDR3 is TGTGCCAGCAGTGTCCACAGGGGGACAAATCAGCCCCAGCATTTT.

On this clone itself: A far larger clone is only one base removed, so a read error is likely. The CDR3 ends on some other residue instead of the conserved phenylalanine or tryptophan, so this is likely a read error. For the CDR3, the DNA is TGTGCCAGCAGCGTACGGGGAGGCTATGGCTACACCCTC. Protein sequence: CASSVRGGYGYTL. The rearrangement uses TRBV28 and TRBJ1-2; D is unclear. Germline CDR1 is MDHEN and CDR2 is SYDVKM. V gave up 6 bases and J gave up 4 bases, with 12 bases separating them. The CDR3 has 13 residues.

The J gene is TRBJ2-1, the V gene TRBV15; D might be TRBD1 (6 bases). The CDR3 contains 17 residues. Per germline, CDR1 LNHNV and CDR2 YYDKDF (reference sequence). V dropped 0 bases and J dropped 1 base, with 13 bases sitting between them. The CDR3 loop is CATSRDGRGSSYNEQFF. The CDR3 nucleotides are TGTGCCACCAGCAGAGATGGCAGGGGCTCTTCCTACAATGAGCAGTTCTTC.

This sequence joins TRBV28 and TRBJ1-2; D is unresolved. The CDR3 is made up of 12 amino acids. Germline V gene sequence: CDR1 MDHEN, CDR2 SYDVKM. V was trimmed by 8 bases and J by 0 bases, leaving 7 bases between them. CDR3 DNA sequence: TGTGCCAGCGAAGGGACTAACTATGGCTACACCTTC. This encodes CASEGTNYGYTF.

This clone was seen repeatedly, ten times or more. This chain links TRBV5-5 with TRBJ1-2; 9 nucleotides align to TRBD1. The CDR3 spans 14 residues. CDR1 is SGHKS, CDR2 YYEKEE, per germline (reference sequence). J gave up 8 bases and V 1 base, and 6 bases lay outside the gene matches. The CDR3 protein is CASSLTGGSRGYTF. As DNA, the CDR3 is TGTGCCAGCAGCTTGACAGGGGGCTCCCGAGGCTACACCTTC.

This clone was picked up one time. This sample also contains other DNA sequences that code for the same CDR3. V and J are TRBV6-1 and TRBJ2-7, with a tentative D call TRBD1 (6 bases). V lost 5 bases and J 4 bases, leaving 9 bases between the germline ends. The CDR3 contains 12 residues. Germline-derived CDR1 and CDR2 are MNHNS and SASEGT. This CDR3 is CASSRTVYEQYF. The CDR3, as DNA: TGTGCCAGCAGTAGGACAGTTTACGAGCAGTACTTC.

This clone was picked up many times. The chain combines TRBV7-2 with TRBJ2-5, with a tentative D call TRBD1 (6 bases). This CDR3 is built from 17 residues. V was clipped by 5 bases and J by 2 bases, with 21 bases between them. The V gene's germline CDR1 is SGHTA and CDR2 FQGNSA. CDR3 nucleotide sequence: TGTGCCAGCAGCACCGGGCAGGGGTTAAGGACGCAAGAGACCCAGTACTTC. It translates to CASSTGQGLRTQETQYF.

This clone showed up just a few times. One end of the junction is discordant with germline, which a read error may explain. The chain carries TRBV4-1 and TRBJ2-7; TRBD2 is a possible D gene (7 bases). The CDR3 length is 11 residues. CDR1 and CDR2 (germline): MGHRA, YSYEKL. The CDR3 bases are TGCGCCAGCAGCCGCAAGGGGGGGCGTGAGTTC. This encodes CASSRKGGREF.

V usage is TRBV28 and J usage is TRBJ2-7; 8 bases match TRBD1. V dropped 8 bases and J dropped 3; count of bases not matched to a gene: 3. CDR3 size: 12 residues. Germline CDR1 reads MDHEN; CDR2 reads SYDVKM. The chain's CDR3 is CASADRVYEQYF. As DNA, the CDR3 is TGTGCCAGCGCGGACAGGGTCTACGAGCAGTACTTC.

The gene calls are TRBV27 and TRBJ2-7; 9 bases fit TRBD2. CDR1 is MNHEY and CDR2 is SMNVEV in the germline V gene (reference sequence). The trim removed 6 bases at V and 2 bases at J, leaving 11 bases unmatched. This CDR3 region has 16 residues. The CDR3 DNA follows: TGTGCCAGCAGGCCCCTAGCGGGAACAACTACCTACGAGCAGTACTTC. Translating it yields CASRPLAGTTTYEQYF.

The chain recombines TRBV5-1 with TRBJ2-5; D is ambiguous. CDR1 SGHRS and CDR2 YFSETQ come from the germline V gene. The CDR3 runs to 15 residues. Trimming shortened V by 5 bases and J by 1 base, and 15 bases separated the two germline ends. Written as DNA, the CDR3 is TGCGCCAGCAGTATCGGGCGCGCCGCCCAAGAGACCCAGTACTTC. Translated, it gives CASSIGRAAQETQYF.

This sequence joins TRBV7-9 and TRBJ2-7; 9 bases line up with TRBD1. The CDR3 runs to 12 residues. Germline CDR1 is SEHNR and CDR2 is FQNEAQ (reference sequence). Trimming removed 11 bases from V and 3 bases from J; junction bases left unmatched: 5. CDR3 protein: CAGGTGNYEQYF. In nucleotides, the CDR3 is TGTGCCGGCGGGACAGGGAACTACGAGCAGTACTTC. The whole variable domain, remainder taken from reference TRBV7-9 and TRBJ2-7, is DTGVSQNPRHKITKRGQNVTFRCDPISEHNRLYWYRQTLGQGPEFLTYFQNEAQLEKSRLLSDRFSAERPKGSFSTLEIQRTEQGDSAMYLCAGGTGNYEQYFGPGTRLTVT.

This rearrangement joins TRBV27 to TRBJ1-6, with D tentatively TRBD1 (5 bases). CDR3 length: 15 residues. V was clipped by 6 bases and J by 7 bases, with 16 bases between them. CDR1 and CDR2 (germline): MNHEY, SMNVEV (reference sequence). The chain's CDR3 is CASSPEGRLNSPLHF. The CDR3, as DNA: TGTGCCAGCAGCCCCGAGGGACGGTTGAATTCACCCCTCCACTTT.